This paragraph covers one T cell receptor beta chain sequence. Its matching antigen is unknown. The CDR3 has 14 amino acids. The germline V gene encodes CDR1 SGHTS and CDR2 YDEGEE. Trimming pared 4 bases from V and 2 bases from J, leaving 10 bases between. This sample is drawn from a study of T cell responses to AZD1222 COVID-19 vaccine. Overall study results and limits: Baseline antibody screening turned up just six seropositive AZD1222 recipients.

Here immunoSEQ multiplex PCR was the method, and the copy in TCRdb shows in-frame clones only, minus some. The sample contains 150,000 or so clones, 80% to 90% of which appear only once. The starting material was peripheral blood, obtained on day 0 of AZD1222 vaccination. The gene calls are TRBV5-8 and TRBJ1-5; D might be TRBD1 (6 bases). The TCR was taken from an adult in good health. This CDR3 is CASSSRTGNQPQHF. As DNA, the CDR3 is TGTGCCAGCAGCAGTAGGACAGGCAATCAGCCCCAGCATTTT. Full variable domain (rest looked up from reference TRBV5-8 and TRBJ1-5): EAGVTQSPTHLIKTRGQQATLRCSPISGHTSVYWYQQALGLGLQFLLWYDEGEERNRGNFPPRFSGRQFPNYSSELNVNALELEDSALYLCASSSRTGNQPQHFGDGTRLSIL.